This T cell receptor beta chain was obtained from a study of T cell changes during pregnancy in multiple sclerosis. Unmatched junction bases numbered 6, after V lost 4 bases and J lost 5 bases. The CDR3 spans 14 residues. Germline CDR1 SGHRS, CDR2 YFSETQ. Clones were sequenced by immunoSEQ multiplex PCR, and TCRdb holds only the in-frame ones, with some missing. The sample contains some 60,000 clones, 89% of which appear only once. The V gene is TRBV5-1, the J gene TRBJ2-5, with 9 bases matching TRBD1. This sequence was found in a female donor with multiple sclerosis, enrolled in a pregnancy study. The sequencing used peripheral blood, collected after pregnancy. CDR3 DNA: TGCGCCAGCAGCATGACAGGGGGTGAGGAGACCCAGTACTTC. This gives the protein CASSMTGGEETQYF.